These 2 T cell receptor beta chains share one sample of origin, sequenced in a study of cytomegalovirus exposure and HLA in healthy donors listed by TCRdb under 2017. Library generation was performed with the immunoSEQ multiplex PCR assay. The multiplex PCR relied on a mix of 60 forward primers for TCR Vbeta segments and 13 reverse primers for TCR Jbeta segments. TCRdb re-hosts the immuneACCESS table, in-frame sequences only. Its copies lack some clones; in the studies checked, an unresolved V gene accounts for under half of them, and the cause for the rest is not known. Here the sample has nearly 100,000 clones; over 8% occur a single time. Around 4.9% of the sample is held by the ten biggest clonotypes. Sequencing used PBMCs. The origin of the receptors is a man between 45 and 60 years old in good health and CMV-seropositive.

This chain joins TRBV2 and TRBJ2-3; 14 nucleotides line up with TRBD2. Trimming cost V 6 bases and J 4 bases; bases outside gene matches: 6. This CDR3 has 16 amino acids. The germline V gene encodes CDR1 SNHLY and CDR2 FYNNEI. CDR3 sequence reads: CASRATSGRVSDTQYF. For the CDR3, the DNA is TGTGCCAGCAGGGCGACTAGCGGGAGGGTTTCAGATACGCAGTATTTT. The full variable domain, completed using reference TRBV2 and TRBJ2-3, is EPEVTQTPSHQVTQMGQEVILRCVPISNHLYFYWYRQILGQKVEFLVSFYNNEISEKSEIFDDQFSVERPDGSNFTLKIRSTKLEDSAMYFCASRATSGRVSDTQYFGPGTRLTVL.

This sequence joins TRBV12-5 and TRBJ2-7; D gene ambiguous. The V end lost 1 base, the J end lost 2 bases, and 21 bases lay between the germline ends. The V gene's germline CDR1 is LGHNT and CDR2 FRNRAP. The CDR3 contains 18 residues. As DNA, the CDR3 is TGTGCTAGTGGTTTGGCAATTAGCTCGCTGTCGGATACCTACGAGCAGTACTTC. Protein sequence: CASGLAISSLSDTYEQYF.